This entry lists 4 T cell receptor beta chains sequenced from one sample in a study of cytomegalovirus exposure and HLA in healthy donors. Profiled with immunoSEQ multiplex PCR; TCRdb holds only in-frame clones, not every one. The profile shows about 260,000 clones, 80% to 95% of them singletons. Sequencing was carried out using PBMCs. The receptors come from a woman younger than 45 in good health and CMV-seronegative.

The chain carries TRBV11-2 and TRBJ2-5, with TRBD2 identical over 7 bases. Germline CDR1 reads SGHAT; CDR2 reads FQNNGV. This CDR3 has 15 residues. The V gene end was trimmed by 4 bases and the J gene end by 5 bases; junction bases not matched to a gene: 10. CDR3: CASSSTIAGRETQYF. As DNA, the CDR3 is TGTGCCAGCAGCTCCACAATAGCGGGTCGGGAGACCCAGTACTTC.

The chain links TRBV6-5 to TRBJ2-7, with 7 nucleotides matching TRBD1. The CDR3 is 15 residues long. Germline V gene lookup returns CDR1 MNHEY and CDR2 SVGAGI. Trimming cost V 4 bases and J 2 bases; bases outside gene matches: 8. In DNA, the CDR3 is TGTGCCAGCAGTTCCTTGGGACAGTCCCCCTACGAGCAGTACTTC. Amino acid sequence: CASSSLGQSPYEQYF.

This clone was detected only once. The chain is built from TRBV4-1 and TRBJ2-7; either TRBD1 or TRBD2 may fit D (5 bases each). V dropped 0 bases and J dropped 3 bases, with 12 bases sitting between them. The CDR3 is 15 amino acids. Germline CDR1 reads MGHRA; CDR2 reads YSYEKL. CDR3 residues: CASSQDPGPNYEQYF. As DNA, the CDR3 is TGCGCCAGCAGCCAAGATCCGGGGCCGAACTACGAGCAGTACTTC.

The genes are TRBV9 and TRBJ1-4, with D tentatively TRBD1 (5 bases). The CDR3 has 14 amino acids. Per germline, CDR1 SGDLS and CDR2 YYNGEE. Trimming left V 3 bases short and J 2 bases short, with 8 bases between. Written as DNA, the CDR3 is TGTGCCAGCAGCGCAGGGTTTACTAATGAAAAACTGTTTTTT. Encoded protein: CASSAGFTNEKLFF.